This passage covers 25 T cell receptor beta chains from one sample sequenced in a study of blood T cell repertoires in COVID-19. Sequencing used immunoSEQ multiplex PCR; TCRdb keeps in-frame clones, though not all of them. The sample has tens of thousands of clones; approximately 85% are singletons. The sequenced material came from peripheral blood. All receptors come from a woman older than 75 with acute or convalescent COVID-19.

This clone was detected once. This chain connects TRBV29-1 to TRBJ1-1, with D perhaps matching TRBD1 (5 bases). Germline assignment: CDR1 SQVTM and CDR2 ANQGSEA. V gave up 4 bases and J gave up 3 bases, with 15 bases separating them. The CDR3 length is 14 residues. CDR3 in amino acids: CSVGGTRGDTEAFF. DNA for the CDR3: TGCAGCGTTGGGGGCACGCGGGGCGACACTGAAGCTTTCTTT.

Only a few counts were recorded for this clone. The rearrangement joins TRBV7-9 to TRBJ1-5; D may be TRBD1 (5 bases). Trimming left V 8 bases short and J 4 bases short, with 12 bases between. CDR3 length: 13 residues. Germline V CDR1 and CDR2: SEHNR, FQNEAQ (reference sequence). The CDR3 loop reads CASSGERNQPQHF. The CDR3 DNA is TGTGCCAGCTCGGGGGAACGGAATCAGCCCCAGCATTTT.

V is TRBV10-3 and J is TRBJ2-7, with 8 bases matching TRBD2. The CDR3 consists of 15 residues. Per germline, CDR1 ENHRY and CDR2 SYGVKD. The V segment lost 5 bases and the J segment 0 bases; nucleotides outside the gene matches: 6. This chain's CDR3 is CAISTLAGSSYEQYF. CDR3 nucleotides: TGTGCCATCAGTACTTTAGCGGGGAGCTCCTACGAGCAGTACTTC.

This chain connects TRBV5-1 to TRBJ2-7; D is unresolved. This CDR3 contains 11 residues. V was clipped by 3 bases and J by 2 bases, with 3 bases between them. Germline loops: CDR1 SGHRS, CDR2 YFSETQ. The CDR3 DNA reads TGCGCCAGCAGCTCAGCCTACGAGCAGTACTTC. Translating gives CASSSAYEQYF.

This rearrangement joins TRBV30 to TRBJ2-7, with 11 bases that match TRBD2. The CDR3 spans 15 residues. Trimming at V came to 8 bases and at J to 7 bases, leaving 16 bases not matched to a gene. The germline gives CDR1 GTSNPN, CDR2 SVGIG (reference sequence). Written as DNA, the CDR3 is TGTGCCGCTATCACCGCTAGCGGGAGGATCGGGGAGCAGTACTTC. Translation: CAAITASGRIGEQYF.

This chain uses TRBV2 with TRBJ1-4, with TRBD1 matching 8 bases. The CDR3 is made up of 15 amino acids. CDR1 SNHLY and CDR2 FYNNEI come from the germline V gene. After removal of 6 bases from V and 0 bases from J, the junction contained 3 bases not matched to a gene. Here the CDR3 reads CASRGTGATNEKLFF. As DNA, the CDR3 is TGTGCCAGCAGGGGGACAGGAGCAACTAATGAAAAACTGTTTTTT.

CDR3 in amino acids: CASSPSGTSGAEQFF. The CDR3 DNA sequence: TGTGCCAGCAGCCCGTCCGGGACTAGCGGGGCTGAGCAGTTCTTC. This chain joins TRBV11-2 and TRBJ2-1, with 13 bases matching TRBD2. This CDR3 is built from 15 residues. V trimming: 5 bases; J trimming: 9 bases; junction bases outside the gene matches: 7. CDR1 SGHAT and CDR2 FQNNGV come from the germline V gene.

The V call is TRBV3-1 (or the pseudogene TRBV3-2), the J call TRBJ2-1, with TRBD2 identical over 8 bases. V dropped 1 base and J dropped 4; count of bases not matched to a gene: 18. Germline CDR1 reads LGHDT; CDR2 reads YNNKEL (reference sequence). The CDR3 is 20 amino acids. The CDR3: CASSQAWGSGIMRGYNEQFF. CDR3 DNA: TGTGCCAGCAGCCAAGCGTGGGGTAGCGGGATAATGAGGGGTTACAATGAGCAGTTCTTC.

V and J are TRBV5-6 and TRBJ1-3, with D unclear. V shed 2 bases and J shed 8 bases, with 8 bases lying between them. The CDR3 extends over 12 amino acids. Germline CDR1 SGHDT, CDR2 YYEEEE. This CDR3 is CASSLQYDTIYF. The CDR3, as DNA: TGTGCCAGCAGCTTACAGTACGACACCATATATTTT.

The sample holds a few counts of this clone. The rearrangement uses TRBV3-1 (or the pseudogene TRBV3-2) and TRBJ1-3; D is undetermined. Per germline, CDR1 LGHDT and CDR2 YNNKEL (reference sequence). V gave up 0 bases and J gave up 3 bases, with 9 bases separating them. The CDR3 length is 15 residues. In DNA, the CDR3 is TGTGCCAGCAGCCAAGACGGTTATTATGGAAACACCATATATTTT. Its protein is CASSQDGYYGNTIYF.

The rearrangement links TRBV7-9 to TRBJ2-5; a possible D gene is TRBD2 (6 bases). V shed 5 bases and J shed 4 bases, with 17 bases lying between them. The CDR3 has 15 residues. CDR1 and CDR2 from the germline V gene are SEHNR and FQNEAQ (reference sequence). As DNA, the CDR3 is TGTGCCAGCAGCCTGCATTTGCGGGGTGGAGAGACCCAGTACTTC. Protein product: CASSLHLRGGETQYF.

The chain carries TRBV21-1 and TRBJ2-1; no DNA check was done on the table's D call, TRBD2. TRBV21-1 is noted as a pseudogene. This CDR3 spans 19 amino acids. This CDR3 is CASSKGAGTSGRATDEQFF. CDR3 DNA sequence: TGTGCCAGCAGCAAAGGGGCCGGGACTAGCGGGAGGGCCACAGATGAGCAGTTCTTC.

This clone has a handful of counts. The V and J genes are TRBV6-4 and TRBJ2-1, with TRBD2 identical over 12 bases. CDR3 size: 17 residues. CDR1 MRHNA and CDR2 SNTAGT come from the germline V gene. The V gene end was trimmed by 9 bases and the J gene end by 1 base; junction bases not matched to a gene: 10. The CDR3, as DNA: TGTGCCAGAAGAACTAGCGGGAGGTTTGGGTCCTACAATGAGCAGTTCTTC. It codes for CARRTSGRFGSYNEQFF.

The CDR3 sequence is CASSYGGGGGANVLTF. The CDR3 DNA follows: TGTGCCAGCAGTTACGGAGGGGGCGGGGGGGCCAACGTCCTGACTTTC. The chain joins TRBV6-6 to TRBJ2-6, with a possible D match to TRBD1 (7 bases). V was cut by 2 bases and J by 4 bases, with 12 bases left in between. The CDR3 is 16 amino acids. CDR1 and CDR2 (germline): MNHNY, SVGAGI (reference sequence).

V gene TRBV3-1 (or the pseudogene TRBV3-2) combines with J gene TRBJ1-5, with D maybe TRBD1 (5 bases). Germline assignment: CDR1 LGHDT and CDR2 YNNKEL (reference sequence). This CDR3 contains 15 residues. V gave up 4 bases and J gave up 5 bases, with 15 bases separating them. The CDR3 here is CASSRGQGLDQPQHF. CDR3 bases: TGTGCCAGCAGCCGCGGACAAGGCCTGGATCAGCCCCAGCATTTT.

The J gene is TRBJ1-1, the V gene TRBV10-3; 7 nucleotides agree with TRBD1. J lost 2 bases, V lost 11 bases, and 8 bases had no gene match. Germline lookup yields CDR1 ENHRY and CDR2 SYGVKD. This CDR3 spans 13 amino acids. The CDR3 protein is CASRGDKNTEAFF. CDR3 in DNA: TGTGCCTCCAGGGGGGATAAAAACACTGAAGCTTTCTTT.

The rearrangement links TRBV5-1 to TRBJ2-2; TRBD2 aligns across 10 bases. Germline assignment: CDR1 SGHRS and CDR2 YFSETQ. V was pared by 5 bases and J by 5 bases, with 6 bases of the junction left unmatched. This CDR3 spans 15 amino acids. The CDR3 region is CASSQTSGKTGELFF. CDR3 nucleotides: TGCGCCAGCAGTCAAACTAGCGGGAAAACCGGGGAGCTGTTTTTT.

J is TRBJ1-1 and V is TRBV28; unclear D gene. The germline gives CDR1 MDHEN, CDR2 SYDVKM. This CDR3 has 14 amino acids. V was shortened by 2 bases and J by 9 bases, with 16 bases between the two germline ends. This chain's CDR3 is CASSLLPAREKAFF. The CDR3 bases are TGTGCCAGCAGTTTACTTCCGGCTCGGGAAAAAGCTTTCTTT.

The chain couples TRBV4-2 to TRBJ1-3, with TRBD1 matching 8 bases. The CDR3 has 17 residues. V gave up 0 bases and J gave up 3 bases; unmatched junction bases: 7. In germline, CDR1 is LGHNA, CDR2 YNFKEQ. CDR3 nucleotide sequence: TGTGCCAGCAGCCAAGATGGAAACAGGGGGAGTGGAAACACCATATATTTT. Its protein is CASSQDGNRGSGNTIYF.

The gene calls are TRBV7-2 and TRBJ1-5; possibly TRBD1 for D (6 bases). CDR3 size: 16 residues. V shed 3 bases and J shed 0 bases, with 12 bases lying between them. Germline V gives CDR1 SGHTA, CDR2 FQGNSA. The CDR3 DNA sequence: TGTGCCAGCAGCTTTGGGACACTTCCTAGCAATCAGCCCCAGCATTTT. As protein: CASSFGTLPSNQPQHF.

The V call is TRBV2, the J call TRBJ2-1, with 12 positions matching TRBD2. The ends lost 6 bases at V and 2 bases at J; junction bases unmatched: 17. Germline-derived CDR1 and CDR2 are SNHLY and FYNNEI. The CDR3 runs 20 residues. CDR3 in amino acids: CASSESGTSGPSPTYNEQFF. CDR3 nucleotides: TGTGCCAGCAGCGAATCCGGGACTAGCGGGCCATCTCCTACCTACAATGAGCAGTTCTTC. The variable domain in full, completed from reference TRBV2 and TRBJ2-1, reads EPEVTQTPSHQVTQMGQEVILRCVPISNHLYFYWYRQILGQKVEFLVSFYNNEISEKSEIFDDQFSVERPDGSNFTLKIRSTKLEDSAMYFCASSESGTSGPSPTYNEQFFGPGTRLTVL.

This rearrangement joins TRBV24-1 to TRBJ2-5; possible D gene TRBD2, 6 bases. V was clipped by 2 bases and J by 0 bases, with 15 bases between them. Germline V gene sequence: CDR1 KGHDR, CDR2 SFDVKD. This CDR3 has 17 residues. The CDR3 DNA reads TGTGCCACCAGTGATTCCCCGAGGACTACCAACCAAGAGACCCAGTACTTC. Its protein product is CATSDSPRTTNQETQYF.

The chain has TRBV10-3 and TRBJ2-7; D perhaps matches TRBD1 (6 bases). Germline V gives CDR1 ENHRY, CDR2 SYGVKD. Trimming removed 10 bases from V and 5 bases from J, with 18 bases in between. The CDR3 has 13 amino acids. The CDR3 loop reads CATQYDRPDEQYF. The CDR3 bases are TGTGCCACTCAATACGACAGGCCAGACGAGCAGTACTTC.

The rearrangement joins TRBV11-2 to TRBJ1-1; TRBD1 might be the D (5 bases). CDR1 is SGHAT and CDR2 is FQNNGV in the germline V gene. This CDR3 is built from 13 residues. Trimming stripped 4 bases from V and 8 bases from J, with 14 bases between. CDR3 loop: CASSSLIGAEAFF. The DNA of the CDR3 is TGTGCCAGCAGCTCCTTAATAGGGGCCGAAGCTTTCTTT.

The chain carries TRBV6-5 and TRBJ1-2; D is ambiguous. This CDR3 comprises 12 residues. Germline CDR1 reads MNHEY; CDR2 reads SVGAGI. Trimming took off 6 bases at V and 5 bases at J, with 10 bases between the two ends. CDR3 protein: CASREGEYGYTF. CDR3 DNA sequence: TGTGCCAGCAGGGAGGGAGAGTATGGCTACACCTTC.